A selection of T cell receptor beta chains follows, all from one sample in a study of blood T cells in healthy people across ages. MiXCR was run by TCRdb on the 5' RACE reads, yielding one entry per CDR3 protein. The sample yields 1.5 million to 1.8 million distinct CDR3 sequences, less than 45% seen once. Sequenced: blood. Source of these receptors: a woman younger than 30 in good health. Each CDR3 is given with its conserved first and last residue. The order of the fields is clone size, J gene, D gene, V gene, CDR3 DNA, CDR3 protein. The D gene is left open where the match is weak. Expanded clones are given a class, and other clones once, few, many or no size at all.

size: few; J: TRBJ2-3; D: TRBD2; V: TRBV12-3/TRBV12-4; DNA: TGTGCCAGCAGTTTACTAGCGGTCCCTAGCACAGATACGCAGTATTTT; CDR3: CASSLLAVPSTDTQYF
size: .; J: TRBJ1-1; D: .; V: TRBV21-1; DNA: TGTGCCAGCAGCAAAGCAGAGGGGATCGACACTGAAGCTTTCTTT; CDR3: CASSKAEGIDTEAFF
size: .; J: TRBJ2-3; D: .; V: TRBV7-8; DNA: TGTGCCAGCAGCTCCCCCCCGGAAGGGGCAGGGACAGATACGCAGTATTTT; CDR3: CASSSPPEGAGTDTQYF
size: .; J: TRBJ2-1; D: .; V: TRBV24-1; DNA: TGTGCCACCAGTGCCCATAGCGGTAGGAACAATGAGCAGTTCTTC; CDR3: CATSAHSGRNNEQFF
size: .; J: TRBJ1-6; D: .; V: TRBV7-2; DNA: TGTGCCAGCAGCTCGGGGGCAGCTTCACCCCTCCACTTT; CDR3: CASSSGAASPLHF
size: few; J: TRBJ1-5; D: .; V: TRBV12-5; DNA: TGTGCTAGTGGTCCCCCCGTCAATCAGCCCCAGCATTTT; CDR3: CASGPPVNQPQHF
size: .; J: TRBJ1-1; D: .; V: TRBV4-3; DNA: TGCGCCAGCAGCCGTTTGGGGGACACTGAAGCTTTCTTT; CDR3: CASSRLGDTEAFF
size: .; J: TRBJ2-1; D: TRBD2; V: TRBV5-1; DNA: TGCGCCAGCAGCTTGGGGGAGGTGACTAGCGGGTCCTACAATGAGCAGTTCTTC; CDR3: CASSLGEVTSGSYNEQFF
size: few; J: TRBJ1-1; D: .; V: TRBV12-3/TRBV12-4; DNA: TGTGCCAGCAGTTTCCGGACGGGGAGGAACACTGAAGCTTTCTTT; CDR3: CASSFRTGRNTEAFF
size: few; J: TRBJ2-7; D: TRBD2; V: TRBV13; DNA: TGTGCCAGCACCGCGACTAGCGACTACGAGCAGTACTTC; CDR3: CASTATSDYEQYF
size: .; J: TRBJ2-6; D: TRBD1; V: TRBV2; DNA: TGTGCCAGCAGCGCGAACTTAGACAGGGTTGGGGCCAACGTCCTGACTTTC; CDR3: CASSANLDRVGANVLTF
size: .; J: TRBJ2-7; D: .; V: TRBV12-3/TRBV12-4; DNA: TGTGCCAGCAGTCGTGGACAGCGCTACGAGCAGTACTTC; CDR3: CASSRGQRYEQYF
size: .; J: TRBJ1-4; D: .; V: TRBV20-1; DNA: TGCAGTGCTAGCGAGAATGGTAATGAAAAACTGTTTTTT; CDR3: CSASENGNEKLFF
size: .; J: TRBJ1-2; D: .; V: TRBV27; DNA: TGTGCCAGCAGCCGCCGGAGGTCGGACGATGGCTACACCTTC; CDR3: CASSRRRSDDGYTF
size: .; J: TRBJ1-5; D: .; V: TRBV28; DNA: TGTGCCAGCAGGAGGCCGGGTCGGCCCCAGCATTTT; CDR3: CASRRPGRPQHF
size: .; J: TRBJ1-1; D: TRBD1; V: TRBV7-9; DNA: TGTGCCAGCAGCGAGACAGGGCGTACTGAAGCTTTCTTT; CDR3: CASSETGRTEAFF
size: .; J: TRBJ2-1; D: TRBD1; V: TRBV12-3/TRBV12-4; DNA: TGTGCCAGCAGTTTAATCGGTCAGGGGGCAGGTAATGAGCAGTTCTTC; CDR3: CASSLIGQGAGNEQFF
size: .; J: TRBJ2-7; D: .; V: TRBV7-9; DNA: TGTGCCAGCAGCCCCCGGCGCGTCTACGAGCAGTACTTC; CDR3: CASSPRRVYEQYF
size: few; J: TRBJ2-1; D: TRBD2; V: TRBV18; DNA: TGTGCCAGCTCACCCGGACTAGCGGGAGAGGGTGAGCAGTTCTTC; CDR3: CASSPGLAGEGEQFF
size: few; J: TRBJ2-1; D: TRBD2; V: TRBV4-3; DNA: TGCGCCAGCAGCCCTAAAGGGACTAGCGGGAGGGCCGATAGGTTCAATGAGCAGTTCTTC; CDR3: CASSPKGTSGRADRFNEQFF
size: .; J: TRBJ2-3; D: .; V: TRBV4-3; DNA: TGCGCCAGCAGCCAAGATCCGGACACAGATACGCAGTATTTT; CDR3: CASSQDPDTDTQYF
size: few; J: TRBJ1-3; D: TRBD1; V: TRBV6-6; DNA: TGTGCCAGCAGGTCGGGACAGGGAGAACGAAACACCATATATTTT; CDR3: CASRSGQGERNTIYF
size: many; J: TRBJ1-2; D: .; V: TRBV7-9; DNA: TGTGCCAGCAGTTTAGGAGGAAACTATGGCTACACCTTC; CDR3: CASSLGGNYGYTF
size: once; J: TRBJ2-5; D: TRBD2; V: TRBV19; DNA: TGTGCCAGTAGGTTAGCGGGAGAGCCGGGGGAGCAGTACTTC; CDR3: CASRLAGEPGEQYF
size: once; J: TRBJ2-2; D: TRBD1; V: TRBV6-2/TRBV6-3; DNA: TGTGCCGGGAAGACAGGGCCCAACACCGGGGAGCTGTTTTTT; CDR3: CAGKTGPNTGELFF
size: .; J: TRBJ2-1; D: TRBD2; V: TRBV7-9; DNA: TGTGCCAGCAGCCCTAAAGCCGGGACTAGAGGACATTTGGAGCAGTTCTTC; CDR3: CASSPKAGTRGHLEQFF
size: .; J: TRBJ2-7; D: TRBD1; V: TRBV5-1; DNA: TGCACCAGCAGCTTGGGGACAGGGGGCACCTACGAGCAGTACTTC; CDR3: CTSSLGTGGTYEQYF
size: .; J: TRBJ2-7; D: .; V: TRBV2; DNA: TGTGCCAGCAGTGAAGTGAGGTGGGGGGCCGGGGAGAGACACAATGAGCAGTACTTC; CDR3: CASSEVRWGAGERHNEQYF
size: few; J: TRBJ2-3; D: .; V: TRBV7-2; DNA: TGTGCCAGCAGCGTAGTTGGGGGAGGAGATACGCAGTATTTT; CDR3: CASSVVGGGDTQYF
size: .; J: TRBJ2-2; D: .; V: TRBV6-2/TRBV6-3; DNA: TGTGCCAGCAGTTACCTCTCGAGAACCGGGGAGCTGTTTTTT; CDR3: CASSYLSRTGELFF
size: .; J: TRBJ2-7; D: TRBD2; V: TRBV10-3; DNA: TGTGCCATCAGGTCGGTCACTAGCGGATCCTACGAGCAGTACTTC; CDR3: CAIRSVTSGSYEQYF
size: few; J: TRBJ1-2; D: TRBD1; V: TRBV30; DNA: TGTGCCTGGAGTTCAGGGGGCGGTGGCTACACCTTC; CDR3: CAWSSGGGGYTF
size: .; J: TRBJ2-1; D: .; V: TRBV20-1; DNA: TGCAGTGCTAGAGGCTCGGCCGGGAGTGGAGAGACCCAGTTCTTC; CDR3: CSARGSAGSGETQFF
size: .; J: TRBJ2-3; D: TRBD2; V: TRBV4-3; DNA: TGCGCCAGCAGCCAAGACGTGCGGCGGCGGGGGGTCTTCGGTACGCAGTATTTT; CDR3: CASSQDVRRRGVFGTQYF
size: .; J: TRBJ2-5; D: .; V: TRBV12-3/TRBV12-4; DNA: TGTGCCAGCAGTTTTTTCCAGGGTGAAGAGACCCAGTACTTC; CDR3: CASSFFQGEETQYF
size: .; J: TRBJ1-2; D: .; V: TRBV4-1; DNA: TGCGCCAGCAGCCAAGGATGGGAGAGGGGCTACACCTTC; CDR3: CASSQGWERGYTF
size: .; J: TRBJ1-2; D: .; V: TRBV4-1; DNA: TGCGCCAGCAGCCAAGATGACGGGGAACCTAACTATGGCTACACCTTC; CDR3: CASSQDDGEPNYGYTF
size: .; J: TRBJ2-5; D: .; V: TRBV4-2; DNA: TGTGCCAGCAGCCGGCCGGGATGGAAGACCCAGTACTTC; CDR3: CASSRPGWKTQYF
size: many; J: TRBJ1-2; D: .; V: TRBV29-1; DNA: TGCAGCGTTGGGGGGTCTTATGGCTACACCTTC; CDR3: CSVGGSYGYTF
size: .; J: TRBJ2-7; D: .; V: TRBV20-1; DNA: TGCAGTGCTTACGACAATGAGCAGTACTTC; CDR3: CSAYDNEQYF
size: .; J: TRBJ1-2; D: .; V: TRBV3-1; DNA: TGTGCCAGCAGCCAAGGCCCAGGGGAGGGCTATGGCTACACCTTC; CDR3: CASSQGPGEGYGYTF
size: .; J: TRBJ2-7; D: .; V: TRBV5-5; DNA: TGTGCCAGCTTACCCGGGCGACCTAAATACAATGAGCAGTACTTC; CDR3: CASLPGRPKYNEQYF
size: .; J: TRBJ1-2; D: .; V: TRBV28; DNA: TGTGCCGGCGCCAGGGTAGGACATGGCTACACCTTC; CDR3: CAGARVGHGYTF
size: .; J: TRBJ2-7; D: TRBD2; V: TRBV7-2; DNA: TGTGCCAGCAGCTTAGGGACTAGCGGGGGCGCAGACGAGCAGTACTTC; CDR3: CASSLGTSGGADEQYF
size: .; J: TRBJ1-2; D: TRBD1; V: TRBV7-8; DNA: TGTGCCAGCAGCTTGAGGGCATCCGGGACAGGGGTCTCTGGCTACACCTTC; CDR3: CASSLRASGTGVSGYTF
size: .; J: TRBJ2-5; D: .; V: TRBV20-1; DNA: TGCAGTGCTAGAGCGGGGTCCTCTCAAGAAGAGACCCAGTACTTC; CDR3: CSARAGSSQEETQYF
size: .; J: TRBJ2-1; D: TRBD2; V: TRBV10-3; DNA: TGTGCCATCAGTGGGACTAGCAAGAACAAAGAGACCCAGTTCTTC; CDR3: CAISGTSKNKETQFF
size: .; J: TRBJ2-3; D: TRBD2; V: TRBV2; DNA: TGTGCCAGCAGACTAGCGGGGGACCGCAAGTATTTT; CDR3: CASRLAGDRKYF